A selection of T cell receptor beta chains follows, all from one sample in a study of T-cell reconstitution after alpha-beta-depleted transplantation in children. TCRdb recomputed calls from the PCR reads with MiXCR, one row per CDR3 protein. This table holds approximately 500,000 distinct CDR3 sequences, roughly a quarter found once. Sequencing was performed on PBMCs, taken before TCRalphabeta/CD19-depleted stem cell transplant. These receptors were collected from a boy under three years old with Wiskott-Aldrich syndrome, due to receive a stem cell transplant. CDR3s include the opening cysteine and the closing phenylalanine or tryptophan. The D gene is left open where the match is weak. Clone size is not always given. Where it is, it says once, few, many or a class for expanded clones.

-,-,TRBJ2-7,TRBV18,TGTGCCAGCTCACCACTCTCGCCATACGAGCAGTACTTC,CASSPLSPYEQYF
-,-,TRBJ2-1,TRBV6-1,TGTGCCAGCAGTGAAGTCCCAGATTTTGAGCAGTTCTTC,CASSEVPDFEQFF
-,TRBD1,TRBJ1-4,TRBV20-1,TGCAGTGCTCCCGAGAAGGTCAGGGGGCGGGAAAAACTGTTTTTT,CSAPEKVRGREKLFF
-,-,TRBJ2-1,TRBV7-3,TGTGCCAGCAGCTTAACGGGCAGGGTCGGGGAGCAGTTCTTC,CASSLTGRVGEQFF
few,TRBD2,TRBJ2-5,TRBV11-2,TGTGCCAGCAGCTTAATCGGGAGGGCCGAGGAGACCCAGTACTTC,CASSLIGRAEETQYF
few,-,TRBJ1-6,TRBV20-1,TGCAGTGCTAGTGGGGGGCAGGTACATTCACCCCTCCACTTT,CSASGGQVHSPLHF
-,TRBD1,TRBJ2-5,TRBV11-2,TGTGCCACCAGTTCCGCCCCACTAGGGGGCGGAGAGACCCAGTACTTC,CATSSAPLGGGETQYF
many,TRBD2,TRBJ2-1,TRBV5-1,TGCGCCAGCAGCTTTGGCGGGAGGGCCAATGAGCAGTTCTTC,CASSFGGRANEQFF
-,TRBD2,TRBJ2-3,TRBV3-1,TGTGCCAGCAGCCCGCGACTAGCGGGATCGGCAGATACGCAGTATTTT,CASSPRLAGSADTQYF
few,-,TRBJ2-1,TRBV12-3/TRBV12-4,TGTGCCAGCAGTCCGCCAGAGATCCATCGTGTACTCATTACGAACAATGAGCAGTTCTTC,CASSPPEIHRVLITNNEQFF
-,-,TRBJ2-1,TRBV7-7,TGTGCCAGCAGCTTAGGAGACGTATCCGGCGGCTATGAGCAGTTCTTC,CASSLGDVSGGYEQFF
few,TRBD2,TRBJ2-1,TRBV5-1,TGCGCCAGCAGCTTGGCCCCTAGCGGGAGGGGTGAGCAGTTCTTC,CASSLAPSGRGEQFF
few,-,TRBJ1-1,TRBV11-2,TGTGCCAGCAGTATAATTGGGGGGCTTAACACTGAAGCTTTCTTT,CASSIIGGLNTEAFF
-,TRBD1,TRBJ2-5,TRBV29-1,TGCAGCGCCGTGGACAGGGGCAGGGAGACCCAGTACTTC,CSAVDRGRETQYF
-,TRBD2,TRBJ2-1,TRBV5-1,TGCGCCAGCAGCTTGACTAGCGCGGAGCAGTTCTTC,CASSLTSAEQFF
-,-,TRBJ2-2,TRBV27,TGTGCCAGCAGGGGGTTCAGAGGTCGGACCGGGGAGCTGTTTTTT,CASRGFRGRTGELFF
-,TRBD1,TRBJ1-1,TRBV5-4,TGTGCCAGCAGCTTGGAAATCACAGGGGGCACTGAAGCTTTCTTT,CASSLEITGGTEAFF
-,-,TRBJ2-3,TRBV6-1,TGTGCCAGCAGTGGGGGGGCGGGAGCCTTCACAGATACGCAGTATTTT,CASSGGAGAFTDTQYF
-,-,TRBJ1-5,TRBV4-2,TGTGCCAGCAGCCGAGAGGACGGGAGGGGACAGCCCCAGCATTTT,CASSREDGRGQPQHF
few,-,TRBJ2-7,TRBV5-6,TGTGCCAGCAGCTTGGGTTACGGACTCTCCTACGAGCAGTACTTC,CASSLGYGLSYEQYF
-,-,TRBJ2-1,TRBV12-3/TRBV12-4,TGTGCCAGCAGTTTAAGGTCTGTAGGGTTCGATGAGCAGTTCTTC,CASSLRSVGFDEQFF
many,TRBD2,TRBJ2-1,TRBV7-6,TGTGCCAGCAGTTTAGACGGGACTAGCGTCTTTTATGAGCAGTTCTTC,CASSLDGTSVFYEQFF
-,-,TRBJ2-1,TRBV15,TGTGCCACCAGCAGAGAGGGGGGAGTAGGCTACAATGAGCAGTTCTTC,CATSREGGVGYNEQFF
few,TRBD1,TRBJ2-7,TRBV20-1,TGCAGTGCTAGAGATTCGGGACAGGGGTTAAGCTACGAGCAGTACTTC,CSARDSGQGLSYEQYF
few,TRBD1,TRBJ1-5,TRBV4-1,TGCGCCAGCAGCCAGGGGGACAGGGACAATCAGCCCCAGCATTTT,CASSQGDRDNQPQHF
-,-,TRBJ2-4,TRBV5-1,TGCGCCAGCAGCTTGTCACAGGGGGGGAGAAACATTCAGTACTTC,CASSLSQGGRNIQYF
-,TRBD1,TRBJ1-3,TRBV20-1,TGCAGTGCTGGACCCGGGACAGGGGGGGACACCATATATTTT,CSAGPGTGGDTIYF
-,-,TRBJ2-1,TRBV20-1,TGCAGTGCTAGAGCACAGTACAATGACCAGTTCTTC,CSARAQYNDQFF
few,TRBD1,TRBJ2-1,TRBV24-1,TGTGCCACCAGTGACCGGGACAGGGGGAGTTACAATGAGCAGTTCTTC,CATSDRDRGSYNEQFF
-,TRBD2,TRBJ2-1,TRBV5-1,TGCGCCAGCAGCTTGGTTGCTAGCGGGAGGGGAGTCAGCTCCTACAATGAGCAGTTCTTC,CASSLVASGRGVSSYNEQFF
many,-,TRBJ2-2,TRBV5-1,TGCGCCAGCAGCTTGAGGGGGGCGAACACCGGGGAGCTGTTTTTT,CASSLRGANTGELFF
few,TRBD1,TRBJ2-5,TRBV7-9,TGTGCCAGCAGCTTACCCCGACAGGGTGGCGAGACCCAGTACTTC,CASSLPRQGGETQYF
-,-,TRBJ2-7,TRBV9,TGTGCCAGCAGCCCCCTCGGGACGGGCTACGAGCAGTACTTC,CASSPLGTGYEQYF
-,-,TRBJ2-1,TRBV29-1,TGCAGCGTTTGCATACTATCCCACAATGAGCAGTTCTTC,CSVCILSHNEQFF
-,TRBD2,TRBJ2-2,TRBV5-1,TGCGCCAGCAGCTTGGGTCTAGCGGCTGACACCGGGGAGCTGTTTTTT,CASSLGLAADTGELFF
-,TRBD2,TRBJ2-5,TRBV20-1,TGCAGTGCTAGAGACCCTAGCGGGAGAGGGGAGACCCAGTACTTC,CSARDPSGRGETQYF
many,TRBD1,TRBJ2-2,TRBV29-1,TGCAGCGTCGGGACAGCGAACACCGGGGAGCTGTTTTTT,CSVGTANTGELFF
-,TRBD2,TRBJ2-1,TRBV20-1,TGCAGTGCTGTGACTAGCGGGAGCTACAATGAGCAGTTCTTC,CSAVTSGSYNEQFF
few,-,TRBJ2-7,TRBV5-1,TGCGCCAGCAGCTTGCATACTAGCCAATTCTCCTACGAGCAGTACTTC,CASSLHTSQFSYEQYF
few,-,TRBJ1-3,TRBV27,TGTGCCAGCAAGTCGGGGGGCCTCTCTGGAAACACCATATATTTT,CASKSGGLSGNTIYF
-,TRBD2,TRBJ2-7,TRBV7-8,TGTGCCAGCAGCTTAGTCCGGGAGGGCCCCTACGAGCAGTACTTC,CASSLVREGPYEQYF
-,-,TRBJ1-4,TRBV5-1,TGCGCCAGCAGTCGTCGAGGGACCTGGGATGAAAAACTGTTTTTT,CASSRRGTWDEKLFF
-,TRBD1,TRBJ2-5,TRBV29-1,TGCAGCGTTGGCGGGACAGGGGTCATCCAGTACTTC,CSVGGTGVIQYF
-,-,TRBJ2-3,TRBV24-1,TGTGCCACCAGTGATTCAAGACTAGGGGGCACAGATACGCAGTATTTT,CATSDSRLGGTDTQYF
few,-,TRBJ2-2,TRBV5-1,TGCGCCAGCACTTCCCTGGGGAGGAACACCGGGGAGCTGTTTTTT,CASTSLGRNTGELFF
few,-,TRBJ1-1,TRBV30,TGTGCCTGGAGTGTGGGCGCCGGGGGGGACACTGAAGCTTTCTTT,CAWSVGAGGDTEAFF
few,TRBD1,TRBJ2-2,TRBV28,TGTGCCAGCAGTCACAGGGGGGCTAACACCGGGGAGCTGTTTTTT,CASSHRGANTGELFF
-,-,TRBJ2-5,TRBV20-1,TGCAGTGCTAGTGTCGAGCGTTATGAGGGAAGGGAGACCCAGTACTTC,CSASVERYEGRETQYF
-,-,TRBJ2-7,TRBV3-1,TGTGCCAGCAGCCAACGGGGAGGACAGGCCTACGAGCAGTACTTC,CASSQRGGQAYEQYF
few,-,TRBJ1-1,TRBV20-1,TGCAGTGGGGCGGGGGGTAACACTGAAGCTTTCTTT,CSGAGGNTEAFF
few,-,TRBJ1-2,TRBV6-5,TGTGCCAGCAGTTACTCGAGGGTGGGCTATGGCTACACCTTC,CASSYSRVGYGYTF
-,-,TRBJ2-1,TRBV10-3,TGTGCCATCAGTGATCAGACTCAATTCTCCTACAATGAGCAGTTCTTC,CAISDQTQFSYNEQFF
-,-,TRBJ2-7,TRBV28,TGTGCCAGCACCCCCTACCGAAGCTCCTACGGGCAGTACTTC,CASTPYRSSYGQYF
-,-,TRBJ1-1,TRBV7-6,TGTGCCAGCAGCTTAGTGGCCGGGAACCGCCACACTGAAGCTTTCTTT,CASSLVAGNRHTEAFF
-,-,TRBJ2-5,TRBV9,TGTGCCAGCAGCGCCAAGACCACGGAGACCCAGTACTTC,CASSAKTTETQYF